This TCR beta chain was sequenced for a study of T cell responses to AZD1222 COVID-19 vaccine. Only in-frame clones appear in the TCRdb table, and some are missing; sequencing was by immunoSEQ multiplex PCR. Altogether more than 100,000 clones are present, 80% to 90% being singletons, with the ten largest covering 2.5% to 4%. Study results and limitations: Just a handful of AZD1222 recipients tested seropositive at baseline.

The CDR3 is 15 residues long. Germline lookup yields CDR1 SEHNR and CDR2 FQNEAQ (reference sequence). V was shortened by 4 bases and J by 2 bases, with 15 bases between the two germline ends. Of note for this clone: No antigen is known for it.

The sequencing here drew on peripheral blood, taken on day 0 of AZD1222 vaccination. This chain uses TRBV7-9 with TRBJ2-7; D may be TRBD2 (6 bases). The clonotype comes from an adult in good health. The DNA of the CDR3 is TGTGCCAGCAGCTCGCCGGGGGACGTAGCCTACGAGCAGTACTTC. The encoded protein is CASSSPGDVAYEQYF.